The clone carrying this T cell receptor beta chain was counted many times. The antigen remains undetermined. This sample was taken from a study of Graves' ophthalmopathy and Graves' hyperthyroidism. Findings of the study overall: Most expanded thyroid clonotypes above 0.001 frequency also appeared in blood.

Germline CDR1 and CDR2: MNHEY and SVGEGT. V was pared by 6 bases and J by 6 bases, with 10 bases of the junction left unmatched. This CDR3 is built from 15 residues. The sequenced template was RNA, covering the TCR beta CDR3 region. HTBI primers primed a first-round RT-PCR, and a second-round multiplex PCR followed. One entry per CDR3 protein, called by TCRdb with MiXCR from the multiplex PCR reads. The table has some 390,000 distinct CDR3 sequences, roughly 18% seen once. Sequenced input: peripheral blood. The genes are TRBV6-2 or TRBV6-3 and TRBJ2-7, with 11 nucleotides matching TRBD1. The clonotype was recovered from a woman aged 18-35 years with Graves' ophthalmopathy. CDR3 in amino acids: CASRGPGTGGFEQYF. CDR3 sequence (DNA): TGTGCCAGCAGGGGTCCCGGGACAGGGGGTTTCGAGCAGTACTTC.